This T cell receptor (beta chain) was sequenced for a study of T cells in Graves' hyperthyroidism and ophthalmopathy. Amplified regions were TCR beta CDR3 sequences from RNA transcripts. The TCR CDR3 was amplified in a first-round RT-PCR using the HTBI primer set. Each CDR3 protein is one row after TCRdb ran MiXCR on the multiplex PCR reads. The sample yields around 690,000 distinct CDR3 sequences, 15% to 20% seen once. Germline CDR1 is DFQATT and CDR2 is SNEGSKA (reference sequence). Trimming left V 7 bases short and J 5 bases short, with 21 bases between. The CDR3 covers 14 residues. Uncontrolled infection, other autoimmune disease, pregnancy or lactation barred patients from enrollment. The study based diagnoses on clinical symptoms, serum thyroxine and TRAb, thyroid ultrasound and orbital computed tomography.

The sequencing sample was made of blood. The chain links TRBV20-1 to TRBJ2-7; the D gene could be TRBD1 or TRBD2 (5 bases each). This receptor was obtained from a man in his forties or fifties with Graves' hyperthyroidism. The DNA of the CDR3 is TGCAGTGTCCACCGGGGCGGGCCGAGGGACGAGCAGTACTTC. Its translation: CSVHRGGPRDEQYF.